The 3 T cell receptor beta chains given below trace back to one sample, sequenced in a study of blood T cell repertoires in COVID-19. TCRdb's table, derived via immunoSEQ multiplex PCR, lists solely in-frame clones and lacks some. The sample holds around 91,000 clones; around 85% are singletons and the top ten take 9.5% to 15%. Input material: peripheral blood. The receptors were gathered from a human donor in a cohort sampled during active COVID-19.

This clone came up once. The CDR3 DNA reads TGTGCCAGCACGAGAACTAGCGGCCCATACAATGAGCAGTTCTTC. It yields the protein CASTRTSGPYNEQFF. The chain employs TRBV6-5 and TRBJ2-1; TRBD2 aligns across 8 bases. Per the germline V gene, CDR1 is MNHEY and CDR2 is SVGAGI. This CDR3 is 15 amino acids long. V was pared by 7 bases and J by 4 bases, with 9 bases of the junction left unmatched.

This rearrangement joins TRBV15 to TRBJ1-5; weak D call: TRBD1 (5 bases). The germline CDR1 and CDR2 sequences are LNHNV and YYDKDF (reference sequence). Trimming cost V 6 bases and J 4 bases, with 13 bases left between them. The CDR3 length is 14 residues. CDR3: CATSTLDSNQPQHF. For the CDR3, the DNA is TGTGCCACCAGTACCCTCGACAGTAATCAGCCCCAGCATTTT. Based on the CDR3 plus reference TRBV15 and TRBJ1-5, the full variable domain is DAMVIQNPRYQVTQFGKPVTLSCSQTLNHNVMYWYQQKSSQAPKLLFHYYDKDFNNEADTPDNFQSRRPNTSFCFLDIRSPGLGDTAMYLCATSTLDSNQPQHFGDGTRLSIL.

This chain joins TRBV30 and TRBJ1-2, with 7 nucleotides matching TRBD1. The CDR3 runs to 14 residues. V trimming: 3 bases; J trimming: 6 bases; junction bases outside the gene matches: 10. Germline values: CDR1 GTSNPN, CDR2 SVGIG (reference sequence). The CDR3 protein is CAWSTSGGRNGYTF. CDR3 nucleotide sequence: TGTGCCTGGAGCACGTCAGGGGGGAGGAATGGCTACACCTTC.